A single TCR beta chain is shown here with its context. Its specificity is not known. The sample comes from a study of graft-versus-host responses after intestinal transplantation. Sequencing used immunoSEQ multiplex PCR; TCRdb keeps in-frame clones, though not all of them. The repertoire includes fewer than 120,000 clones, just under 95% of them detected once, and 0.5% to 0.6% sits in the top ten. Overall study findings and caveats: Allografts of one patient group, those with graft-donor T cell macrochimerism, had high graft-versus-host to host-versus-graft clonal ratios. The authors found GvH clones in recipient marrow, some appearing first in ileum or blood.

V dropped 2 bases and J dropped 4; count of bases not matched to a gene: 5. The CDR3 is made up of 13 amino acids. CDR1 and CDR2 from the germline V gene are GTSNPN and SVGIG (reference sequence). The rearrangement joins TRBV30 to TRBJ2-7; 7 positions agree with TRBD2. The specimen was unstimulated CD8+ T cells sorted from spleen or lymph node cells, collected before intestinal transplant. This TCR was recovered from a human donor who received an intestinal transplant. The CDR3 DNA is TGTGCCTGGAGTTGGGGGGGTAGATACGAGCAGTACTTC. Protein product: CAWSWGGRYEQYF.